This T cell receptor beta chain was recovered during a study of blood T cell repertoires in COVID-19. Study background: The analysed material was cDNA or gDNA that came from T cells, B-cell-depleted T cells, or PBMCs.

V lost 5 bases, J lost 4 bases, and 14 bases stayed unmatched. This CDR3 has 18 residues. Germline CDR1 LGHDT, CDR2 YNNKEL (reference sequence). Sequencing was performed with immunoSEQ multiplex PCR; in TCRdb, only in-frame clones are kept and a portion is missing. The data hold 45,000 to 50,000 clones, with 70% to 90% observed a single time. During active infection, Seattle patients enrolled and were then monitored through disease. The chain joins TRBV3-1 (or the pseudogene TRBV3-2) to TRBJ2-7, with TRBD2 identical over 13 bases. The source of this sequence is a woman aged 80 or over with COVID-19, enrolled during active disease. Sequencing input: peripheral blood. The CDR3 DNA reads TGTGCCAGCAGCAAGCGGACTAGCGGGAGTGTCGGCGGGTACGAGCAGTACTTC. Translation: CASSKRTSGSVGGYEQYF.